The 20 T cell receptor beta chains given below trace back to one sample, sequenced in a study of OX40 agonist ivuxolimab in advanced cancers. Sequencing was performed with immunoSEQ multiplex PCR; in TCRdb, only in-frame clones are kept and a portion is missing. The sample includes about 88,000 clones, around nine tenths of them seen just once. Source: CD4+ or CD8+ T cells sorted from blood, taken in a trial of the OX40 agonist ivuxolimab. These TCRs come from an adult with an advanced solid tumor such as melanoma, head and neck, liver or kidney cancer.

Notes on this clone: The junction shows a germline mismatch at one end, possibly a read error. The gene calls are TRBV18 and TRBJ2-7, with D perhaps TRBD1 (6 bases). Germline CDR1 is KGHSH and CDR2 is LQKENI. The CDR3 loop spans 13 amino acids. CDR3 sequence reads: CASSPQGTYEQYF. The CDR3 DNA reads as TGTGCCAGCTCCCCACAGGGAACCTACGAGCAGTACTTC.

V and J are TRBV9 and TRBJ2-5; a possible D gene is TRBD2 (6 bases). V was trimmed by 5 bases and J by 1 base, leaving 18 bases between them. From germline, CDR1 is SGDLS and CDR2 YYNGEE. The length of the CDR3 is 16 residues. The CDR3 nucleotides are TGTGCCAGCAGTCTTATGGGGGGTCTGGCCCAAGAGACCCAGTACTTC. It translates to CASSLMGGLAQETQYF.

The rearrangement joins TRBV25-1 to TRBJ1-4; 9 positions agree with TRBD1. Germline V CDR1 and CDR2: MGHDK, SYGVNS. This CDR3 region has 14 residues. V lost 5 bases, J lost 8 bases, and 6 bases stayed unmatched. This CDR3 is CASSLTGGWEKLFF. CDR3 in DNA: TGTGCCAGCAGTTTGACAGGGGGGTGGGAAAAACTGTTTTTT.

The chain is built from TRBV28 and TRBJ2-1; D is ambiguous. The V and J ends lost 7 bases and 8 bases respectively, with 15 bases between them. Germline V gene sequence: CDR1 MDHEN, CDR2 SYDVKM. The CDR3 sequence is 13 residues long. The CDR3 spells CASTLSGNHEQFF. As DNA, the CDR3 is TGTGCCAGCACCTTGAGTGGGAATCATGAGCAGTTCTTC.

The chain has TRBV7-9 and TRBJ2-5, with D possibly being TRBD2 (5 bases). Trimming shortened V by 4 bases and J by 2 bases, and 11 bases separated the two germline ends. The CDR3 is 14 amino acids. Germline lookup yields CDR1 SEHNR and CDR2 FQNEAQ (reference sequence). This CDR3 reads CASSSGRDQETQYF. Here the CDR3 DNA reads TGTGCCAGCAGCTCCGGACGGGATCAAGAGACCCAGTACTTC.

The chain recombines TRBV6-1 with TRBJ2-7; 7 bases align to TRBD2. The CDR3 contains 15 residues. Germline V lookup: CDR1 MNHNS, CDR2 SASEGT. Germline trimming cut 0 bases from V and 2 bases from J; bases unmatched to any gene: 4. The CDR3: CASSEAHRGAYEQYF. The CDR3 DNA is TGTGCCAGCAGTGAAGCGCACCGGGGGGCCTACGAGCAGTACTTC.

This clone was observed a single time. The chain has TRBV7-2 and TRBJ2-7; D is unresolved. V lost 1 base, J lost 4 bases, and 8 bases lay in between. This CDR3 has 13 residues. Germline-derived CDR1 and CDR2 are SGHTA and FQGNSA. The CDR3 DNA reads TGTGCCAGCAGCTTAGGAGAAGAGTACGAGCAGTACTTC. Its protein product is CASSLGEEYEQYF.

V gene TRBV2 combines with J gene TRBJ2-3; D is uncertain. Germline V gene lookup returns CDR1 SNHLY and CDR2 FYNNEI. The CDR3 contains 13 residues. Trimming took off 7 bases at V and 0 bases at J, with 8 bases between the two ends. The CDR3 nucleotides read TGTGCCAGCAAATTTTCTAGCACAGATACGCAGTATTTT. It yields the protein CASKFSSTDTQYF.

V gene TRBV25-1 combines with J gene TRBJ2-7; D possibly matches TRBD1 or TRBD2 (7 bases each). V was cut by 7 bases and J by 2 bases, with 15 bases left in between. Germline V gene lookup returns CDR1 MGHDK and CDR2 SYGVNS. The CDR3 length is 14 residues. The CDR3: CASTGGGFPYEQYF. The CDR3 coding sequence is TGTGCCAGCACAGGGGGGGGGTTCCCCTACGAGCAGTACTTC.

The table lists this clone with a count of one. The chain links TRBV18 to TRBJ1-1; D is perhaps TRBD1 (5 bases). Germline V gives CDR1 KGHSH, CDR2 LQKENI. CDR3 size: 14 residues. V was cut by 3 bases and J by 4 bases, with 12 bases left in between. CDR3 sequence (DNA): TGTGCCAGCTCACCGACGAATGGGGGCACTGAAGCTTTCTTT. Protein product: CASSPTNGGTEAFF. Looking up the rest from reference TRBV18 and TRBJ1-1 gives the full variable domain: NAGVMQNPRHLVRRRGQEARLRCSPMKGHSHVYWYRQLPEEGLKFMVYLQKENIIDESGMPKERFSAEFPKEGPSILRIQQVVRGDSAAYFCASSPTNGGTEAFFGQGTRLTVV.

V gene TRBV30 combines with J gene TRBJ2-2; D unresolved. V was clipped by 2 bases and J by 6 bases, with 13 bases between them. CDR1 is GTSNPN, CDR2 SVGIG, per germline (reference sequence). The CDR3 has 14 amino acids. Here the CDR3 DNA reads TGTGCCTGGAGTCCCTTGGCGGACCCCGGGGAGCTGTTTTTT. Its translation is CAWSPLADPGELFF.

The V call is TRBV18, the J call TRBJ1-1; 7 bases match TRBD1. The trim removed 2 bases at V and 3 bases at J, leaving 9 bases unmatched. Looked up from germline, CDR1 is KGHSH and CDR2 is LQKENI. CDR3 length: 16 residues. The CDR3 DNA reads TGTGCCAGCTCACCAAACAGACAGGGTACGGACACTGAAGCTTTCTTT. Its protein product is CASSPNRQGTDTEAFF.

DNA of the CDR3: TGTGCCAGCAGCTCGTACACCCGTCAAGAGACCCAGTACTTC. It yields the protein CASSSYTRQETQYF. The chain joins TRBV5-6 to TRBJ2-5; D gene ambiguous. The CDR3 has 14 residues. V was cut by 3 bases and J by 2 bases, with 11 bases left in between. Germline assignment: CDR1 SGHDT and CDR2 YYEEEE.

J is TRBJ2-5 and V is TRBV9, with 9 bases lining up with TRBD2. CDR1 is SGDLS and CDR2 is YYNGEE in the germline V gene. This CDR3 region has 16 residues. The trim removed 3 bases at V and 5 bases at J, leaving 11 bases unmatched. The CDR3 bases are TGTGCCAGCAGCGCCTCGGGAGCGGGAGGTTTGGAGACCCAGTACTTC. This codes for CASSASGAGGLETQYF.

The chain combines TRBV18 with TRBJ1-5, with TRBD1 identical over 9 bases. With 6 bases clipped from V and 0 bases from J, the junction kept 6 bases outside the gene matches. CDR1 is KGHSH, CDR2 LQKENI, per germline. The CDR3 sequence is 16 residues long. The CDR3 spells CASSPRTGASNQPQHF. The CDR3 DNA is TGTGCCAGCTCCCCCCGGACAGGGGCTAGCAATCAGCCCCAGCATTTT. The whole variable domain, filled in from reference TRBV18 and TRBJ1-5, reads NAGVMQNPRHLVRRRGQEARLRCSPMKGHSHVYWYRQLPEEGLKFMVYLQKENIIDESGMPKERFSAEFPKEGPSILRIQQVVRGDSAAYFCASSPRTGASNQPQHFGDGTRLSIL.

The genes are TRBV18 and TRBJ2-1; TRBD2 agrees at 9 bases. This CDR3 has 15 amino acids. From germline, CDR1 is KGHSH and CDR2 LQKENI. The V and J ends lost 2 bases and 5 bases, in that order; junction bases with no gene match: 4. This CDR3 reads CASSPSVAGDNEQFF. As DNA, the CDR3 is TGTGCCAGCTCACCATCGGTAGCGGGGGACAATGAGCAGTTCTTC.

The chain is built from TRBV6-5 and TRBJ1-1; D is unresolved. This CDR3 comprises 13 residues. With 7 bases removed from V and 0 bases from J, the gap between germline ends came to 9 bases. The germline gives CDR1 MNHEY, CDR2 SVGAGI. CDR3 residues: CASIGQLNTEAFF. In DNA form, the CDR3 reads TGTGCCAGCATCGGCCAGCTGAACACTGAAGCTTTCTTT.

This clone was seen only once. The CDR3 region has the DNA TGTGCCAGCAGCCGTGCTAGCGGGGCGAACACCGGGGAGCTGTTTTTT. Translating gives CASSRASGANTGELFF. The J gene is TRBJ2-2, the V gene TRBV11-3; 9 nucleotides align to TRBD2. J was trimmed by 0 bases and V by 5 bases; bases with no gene match: 4. The V gene's germline CDR1 is SGHNT and CDR2 YENEEA. This CDR3 is 16 amino acids long.

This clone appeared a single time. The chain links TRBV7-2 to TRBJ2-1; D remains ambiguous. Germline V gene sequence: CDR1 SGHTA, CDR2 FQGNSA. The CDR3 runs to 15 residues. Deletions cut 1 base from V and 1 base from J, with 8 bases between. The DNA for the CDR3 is TGTGCCAGCAGCTTAGTAGTAGGGTCCTACAATGAGCAGTTCTTC. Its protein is CASSLVVGSYNEQFF.

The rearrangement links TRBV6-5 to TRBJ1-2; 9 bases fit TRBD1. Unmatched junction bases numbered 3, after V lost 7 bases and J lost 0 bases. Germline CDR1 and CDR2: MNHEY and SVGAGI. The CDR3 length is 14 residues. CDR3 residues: CASIGTGSNYGYTF. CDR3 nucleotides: TGTGCCAGCATCGGGACAGGGTCTAACTATGGCTACACCTTC.